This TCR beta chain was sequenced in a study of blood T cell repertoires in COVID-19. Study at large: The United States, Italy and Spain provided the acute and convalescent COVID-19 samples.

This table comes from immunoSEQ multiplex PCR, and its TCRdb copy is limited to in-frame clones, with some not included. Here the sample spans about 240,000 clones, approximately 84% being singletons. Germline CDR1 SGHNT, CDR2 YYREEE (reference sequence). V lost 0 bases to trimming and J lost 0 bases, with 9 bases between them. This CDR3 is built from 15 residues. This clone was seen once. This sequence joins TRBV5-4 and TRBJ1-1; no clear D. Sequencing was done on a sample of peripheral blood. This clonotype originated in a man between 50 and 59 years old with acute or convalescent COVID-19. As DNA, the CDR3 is TGTGCCAGCAGCTTGGGAAGCCCCATGAACACTGAAGCTTTCTTT. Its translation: CASSLGSPMNTEAFF.